The sequence of this TCR beta chain was determined in a study of OX40 agonist ivuxolimab in advanced cancers. Blood was sampled at baseline, cycle 4 day 1, and cycle 7 day 1. Sequencing used immunoSEQ multiplex PCR; TCRdb keeps in-frame clones, though not all of them. Among roughly 51,000 clones listed, roughly 90% were seen once. General study findings and limits: Some patients who did not respond also had low normalized T-cell clonal expansion. With doses of 0.1-3.0 mg/kg, partial responders showed among the lowest clonal expansion.

Comment on this clone: Its antigen is as yet unknown.

CDR3 length: 16 amino acids. The trim removed 4 bases at V and 5 bases at J, leaving 10 bases unmatched. The V gene's germline CDR1 is MNHNY and CDR2 SVGAGI (reference sequence). The TCR originated in an adult with an advanced solid tumor such as melanoma, head and neck, liver or kidney cancer. Sequenced here: CD4+ or CD8+ T cells sorted from blood, sampled in a trial of the OX40 agonist ivuxolimab. The rearrangement links TRBV6-6 to TRBJ2-7; TRBD2 matches at 11 bases. CDR3 in DNA: TGTGCCAGCAGTTTCCCTACTAGCGGGAGTAACAACGAGCAGTACTTC. This codes for CASSFPTSGSNNEQYF.